A single sample gave rise to the 17 T cell receptor beta chains below, sequenced in a study of CD8+CD57+ T cells in acquired aplastic anemia (dated by TCRdb to 2017 to 2018). Sequencing relied on an Illumina HiSeq 2000. Genomic DNA was used as template for profiling of TCR beta VDJ combinations and CDR3 sequences. TCRdb reran the public reads through fastp at Q25 and MiXCR, keeping productive beta chains. Every distinct CDR3 protein forms one entry, paired with its most common genes and DNA. For this sample the table gives around 200,000 distinct CDR3 sequences, of which roughly 57% were detected only once. Of the sample, about 29% falls within the top ten clones. Sequencing was done on a sample of sorted CD4+, CD8+, or CD8+CD57+ T cells (not recorded which) from PBMCs. The receptors come from a human donor in good health.

There are many counts of this clonotype. The chain has TRBV6-6 and TRBJ1-5; tentative D call: TRBD1 (6 bases). The CDR3 consists of 15 residues. V lost 4 bases, J lost 5 bases, and 15 bases lay in between. Germline V gives CDR1 MNHNY, CDR2 SVGAGI (reference sequence). The CDR3 loop is CASSLVQGSYQPQHF. The DNA for the CDR3 is TGTGCCAGCAGTTTGGTACAGGGAAGCTATCAGCCCCAGCATTTT.

This sequence joins TRBV20-1 and TRBJ1-2; D not resolved. There are 15 residues in the CDR3. V lost 3 bases and J 2 bases, leaving 16 bases between the germline ends. Germline V gene data show CDR1 as DFQATT and CDR2 as SNEGSKA (reference sequence). CDR3 residues: CSASASSSANYGYTF. As DNA, the CDR3 is TGCAGTGCTAGTGCCAGCAGTTCGGCCAACTATGGCTACACCTTC.

This clonotype occurred a few times. This chain joins TRBV7-2 and TRBJ2-1; weak D call: TRBD2 (5 bases). Germline V gene lookup returns CDR1 SGHTA and CDR2 FQGNSA. CDR3 length equals 14 residues. V was cut by 1 base and J by 6 bases, with 10 bases left in between. Here the CDR3 DNA reads TGTGCCAGCAGCTTAGGCCTAGCAAGCAATGAGCAGTTCTTC. Translated, it gives CASSLGLASNEQFF.

The chain uses TRBV2 and TRBJ2-7; either TRBD1 or TRBD2 may supply D (6 bases each). Germline lookup yields CDR1 SNHLY and CDR2 FYNNEI. CDR3 size: 13 residues. Trimming left V 4 bases short and J 3 bases short, with 10 bases between. As DNA, the CDR3 is TGTGCCAGCAGTGGAGGGGGGTACTACGAGCAGTACTTC. The encoded protein is CASSGGGYYEQYF.

This clonotype occurred many times. The chain carries TRBV6-5 and TRBJ2-7, with 12 positions matching TRBD2. Germline V CDR1 and CDR2: MNHEY, SVGAGI. Trimming removed 6 bases from V and 3 bases from J; junction bases left unmatched: 3. CDR3 size: 14 residues. The CDR3, as DNA: TGTGCCAGCAGCCAGACTAGCGGGAGCTACGAGCAGTACTTC. Residues: CASSQTSGSYEQYF.

This clonotype was recorded only once. Given the absence of the conserved phenylalanine or tryptophan at the CDR3 end, a read error is likely. V usage is TRBV27 and J usage is TRBJ2-3; D might be TRBD2 (6 bases). This CDR3 region has 16 residues. CDR1 and CDR2 from the germline V gene are MNHEY and SMNVEV (reference sequence). The CDR3 loop reads CAGSPGTQVSTDTQYI. The CDR3, as DNA: TGTGCCGGCAGTCCAGGGACTCAGGTCAGCACAGATACGCAGTATATT.

The gene calls are TRBV6-5 and TRBJ2-7; 7 positions agree with TRBD1. In germline, CDR1 is MNHEY, CDR2 SVGAGI. V shed 2 bases and J 2 bases; nucleotides not matched to a gene: 6. There are 15 residues in the CDR3. CDR3 coding DNA: TGTGCCAGCAGTTACGTGAGACAGGGACCCTACGAGCAGTACTTC. Protein: CASSYVRQGPYEQYF.

Notes on this clonotype: This may be a read error: a much more frequent sequence differs by one nucleotide. This chain joins TRBV27 and TRBJ2-7, with 7 nucleotides matching TRBD1. The V gene's germline CDR1 is MNHEY and CDR2 SMNVEV (reference sequence). The length of the CDR3 is 14 residues. V lost 8 bases and J lost 0; bases outside the gene matches: 7. The CDR3 loop is CASGGQASSYEQYF. In DNA form, the CDR3 reads TGTGCCAGCGGAGGACAGGCGAGCTCCTACGAGCAGTACTTC.

This clonotype was recorded a few times. J is TRBJ2-7 and V is TRBV7-9, with 8 nucleotides matching TRBD1. Germline V gives CDR1 SEHNR, CDR2 FQNEAQ (reference sequence). The CDR3 extends over 15 amino acids. The ends lost 5 bases at V and 5 bases at J; junction bases unmatched: 11. DNA of the CDR3: TGTGCCAGCAGCGGGATAGACAGGGGATACCACGAGCAGTACTTC. Translating gives CASSGIDRGYHEQYF.

The chain employs TRBV20-1 and TRBJ2-1, with TRBD2 matching 11 bases. The CDR3 is 14 amino acids. The V gene's germline CDR1 is DFQATT and CDR2 SNEGSKA (reference sequence). Written as DNA, the CDR3 is TGCAGCGTTGAAGGGGGACTAGCGGTAAATGAGCAGTTCTTC. It encodes CSVEGGLAVNEQFF.

The chain carries TRBV5-8 and TRBJ1-5; D unclear. Germline V lookup: CDR1 SGHTS, CDR2 YDEGEE. Trimming removed 0 bases at V and 4 bases at J, with 11 bases between. CDR3 length: 15 amino acids. CDR3 region: CASSLGSSPNQPQHF. In DNA, the CDR3 is TGTGCCAGCAGCTTGGGGTCAAGCCCGAATCAGCCCCAGCATTTT.

This clonotype was detected once. The V call is TRBV7-6, the J call TRBJ1-5; 8 bases align to TRBD1. CDR1 is SGHVS and CDR2 is FNYEAQ in the germline V gene. The CDR3 contains 14 residues. V gave up 5 bases and J gave up 7 bases; unmatched junction bases: 7. CDR3 coding DNA: TGTGCCAGCAGCGTGGACAGGGTGGACCAGCCCCAGCATTTT. This codes for CASSVDRVDQPQHF.

This clonotype has a single count. The rearrangement links TRBV10-3 to TRBJ1-1, with a weak D call TRBD1 (6 bases). The CDR3 sequence is 15 residues long. Trimming cost V 2 bases and J 3 bases, with 13 bases left between them. Germline V gives CDR1 ENHRY, CDR2 SYGVKD. Written as DNA, the CDR3 is TGTGCCATCAGTGAGAACGGGGGGCAAGACACTGAAGCTTTCTTT. Translating it yields CAISENGGQDTEAFF.

The chain is built from TRBV2 and TRBJ1-6; a possible D gene is TRBD1 (6 bases). The V gene lost 4 bases and the J gene lost 0 bases, with 10 bases spanning the gap. The length of the CDR3 is 16 residues. Germline CDR1 is SNHLY and CDR2 is FYNNEI. The CDR3 loop is CASSVVGGSYNSPLHF. The DNA of the CDR3 is TGTGCCAGCAGTGTGGTAGGGGGCTCCTATAATTCACCCCTCCACTTT.

V and J are TRBV2 and TRBJ2-7, with TRBD2 matching over 11 bases. In germline, CDR1 is SNHLY, CDR2 FYNNEI. The CDR3 has 16 amino acids. The J segment lost 9 bases and the V segment lost 7 bases, leaving 17 bases of the junction unmatched. The CDR3 loop reads CASTERLAGGGKAQYF. In DNA form, the CDR3 reads TGTGCCAGCACCGAGCGGCTAGCGGGGGGAGGAAAGGCGCAGTACTTC.

The chain has TRBV14 and TRBJ2-7, with 9 nucleotides matching TRBD2. In germline, CDR1 is SGHDN, CDR2 FVKESK. The CDR3 contains 14 residues. The ends lost 4 bases at V and 7 bases at J; junction bases unmatched: 8. The CDR3 loop reads CASSPIAGVGEQYF. In DNA form, the CDR3 reads TGTGCCAGCAGCCCTATAGCGGGGGTAGGGGAGCAGTACTTC.

This clonotype was recorded at least ten times. The V call is TRBV6-1, the J call TRBJ1-1; D is uncertain. The CDR3 totals 11 residues. Germline V gene data show CDR1 as MNHNS and CDR2 as SASEGT. V lost 8 bases and J 2 bases, leaving 6 bases between the germline ends. The DNA of the CDR3 is TGTGCCAGCTCGGAAAACACTGAAGCTTTCTTT. Its protein product is CASSENTEAFF.